The clone carrying this T cell receptor (beta chain) turned up a few times. Synthesis of TCR cDNA relied on 5'RACE template switching, which attached a universal primer site and UMIs. MiXCR, applied by TCRdb to the 5' RACE reads, yields one record per CDR3 protein. The table shows 65,000 to 90,000 distinct CDR3 sequences, with roughly 7.7% occurring only once. The data derive from a study of T cells after yellow fever vaccination. The germline V gene encodes CDR1 SGHTA and CDR2 FQGNSA. V lost 5 bases to trimming and J lost 8 bases, with 9 bases between them. The CDR3 runs 11 residues. The V and J genes are TRBV7-2 and TRBJ1-2; no reliable D call. The receptor's source is a young man who received the YFV17D yellow fever vaccine. This material consisted of CD8+ T cells sorted from PBMCs, taken on the day of the yellow fever booster vaccination. CDR3 bases: TGTGCCAGCAGCCGAGGTGTCGGCTACACCTTC. Protein product: CASSRGVGYTF.